The 16 T cell receptor beta chains given below trace back to one sample, sequenced in a study of shared clonotypes between healthy human individuals. Only in-frame clones appear in the TCRdb table, and some are missing; sequencing was by immunoSEQ multiplex PCR. The repertoire holds approximately 1.1 million clones, about 84% seen once, with about 0.52% in the top ten. The material sequenced was memory CD4+ T cells from PBMCs. Subset of the sample: CD45RA-negative fraction. The receptors derive from a man younger than 30 in good health. Some clones in this sample may be carry-over from other donors' samples.

The chain carries TRBV6-1 and TRBJ1-1; no clear D gene. The V gene lost 5 bases and the J gene lost 8 bases, with 9 bases spanning the gap. Germline V gene lookup returns CDR1 MNHNS and CDR2 SASEGT. The CDR3 has 11 amino acids. The CDR3 is CASSYTYEAFF. The CDR3 DNA follows: TGTGCCAGCAGTTACACTTACGAAGCTTTCTTT.

The chain recombines TRBV6-1 with TRBJ2-2; a weak D match, TRBD1 (5 bases). Germline CDR1 MNHNS, CDR2 SASEGT. V was trimmed by 9 bases and J by 4 bases, leaving 15 bases between them. The CDR3 is made up of 14 amino acids. Written as DNA, the CDR3 is TGTGCCAGTCGCCAAACCAGGGTCACCGGGGAGCTGTTTTTT. Translated: CASRQTRVTGELFF.

The chain recombines TRBV6-1 with TRBJ2-1; D is ambiguous. The CDR3 is 13 residues long. V was shortened by 6 bases and J by 2 bases, with 8 bases between the two germline ends. Germline values: CDR1 MNHNS, CDR2 SASEGT. This CDR3 reads CASRPPPYNEQFF. In DNA form, the CDR3 reads TGTGCCAGCAGACCACCCCCCTACAATGAGCAGTTCTTC.

The chain uses TRBV6-5 and TRBJ2-7; TRBD2 aligns across 12 bases. Trimming cost V 5 bases and J 6 bases; bases outside gene matches: 5. This CDR3 has 14 residues. CDR1 is MNHEY and CDR2 is SVGAGI in the germline V gene. The CDR3 loop reads CASSPSGRAPEQYF. The CDR3 DNA is TGTGCCAGCAGTCCTAGCGGGAGGGCCCCCGAGCAGTACTTC.

V and J are TRBV10-3 and TRBJ1-1, with D possibly being TRBD1 (6 bases). V dropped 6 bases and J dropped 5 bases, with 13 bases sitting between them. CDR3 length: 13 residues. Germline V gene sequence: CDR1 ENHRY, CDR2 SYGVKD. CDR3 region: CAISGRGGTEAFF. CDR3 sequence (DNA): TGTGCCATCAGCGGCAGGGGAGGGACTGAAGCTTTCTTT.

The genes are TRBV15 and TRBJ1-3; D is undetermined. The CDR3 extends over 16 amino acids. Germline assignment: CDR1 LNHNV and CDR2 YYDKDF (reference sequence). V gave up 3 bases and J gave up 0 bases, with 12 bases separating them. CDR3 protein: CATSSGRMYSGNTIYF. The CDR3 nucleotides are TGTGCCACCAGCAGCGGACGGATGTACTCTGGAAACACCATATATTTT.

CDR3 nucleotide sequence: TGTGCCAGCAGCTTAAACAGGGATGTTGAAGCTTTCTTT. Protein sequence: CASSLNRDVEAFF. The chain has TRBV7-3 and TRBJ1-1; D may be TRBD1 (6 bases). The CDR3 spans 13 residues. Germline V gene data show CDR1 as SGHTA and CDR2 as FQGTGA. V shed 1 base and J shed 7 bases, with 10 bases lying between them.

The chain recombines TRBV20-1 with TRBJ2-7, with D tentatively TRBD2 (5 bases). CDR1 and CDR2 (germline): DFQATT, SNEGSKA (reference sequence). V dropped 8 bases and J dropped 7 bases, with 15 bases sitting between them. There are 11 residues in the CDR3. The CDR3 region is CSPGVGWEQYF. In DNA form, the CDR3 reads TGCAGTCCCGGGGTAGGGTGGGAGCAGTACTTC.

V is TRBV28 and J is TRBJ1-5; 11 bases line up with TRBD1. With V trimmed by 6 bases and J by 9 bases, 7 bases remained unmatched. The CDR3 consists of 14 residues. Germline assignment: CDR1 MDHEN and CDR2 SYDVKM. The CDR3 sequence: CASSLGTGGRPQHF. The CDR3 region has the DNA TGTGCCAGCAGCCTAGGGACAGGGGGTAGGCCCCAGCATTTT.

This chain joins TRBV30 and TRBJ1-5; 7 bases align to TRBD1. Losses at the gene ends were 2 bases for V and 2 bases for J; bases not matched to a gene: 9. Per germline, CDR1 GTSNPN and CDR2 SVGIG (reference sequence). This CDR3 is 16 amino acids long. CDR3 nucleotides: TGTGCCTGGAGTTCTCAGACAGGGAGGGGCAATCAGCCCCAGCATTTT. Translation: CAWSSQTGRGNQPQHF.

This clone showed up just a few times. This chain connects TRBV28 to TRBJ2-2; 10 bases align to TRBD2. The germline CDR1 and CDR2 sequences are MDHEN and SYDVKM. The V gene end was trimmed by 5 bases and the J gene end by 3 bases; junction bases not matched to a gene: 12. The CDR3 covers 18 residues. CDR3 bases: TGTGCCAGCAGTGAGCCGGGACTAGCGCGTACTCACACCGGGGAGCTGTTTTTT. Protein: CASSEPGLARTHTGELFF.

The chain carries TRBV6-5 and TRBJ2-2; D call uncertain. The CDR3 consists of 14 residues. Germline V gene data show CDR1 as MNHEY and CDR2 as SVGAGI. Trimming removed 1 base at V and 6 bases at J, with 9 bases between. The CDR3 DNA follows: TGTGCCAGCAGTTACTGGCAGTCCCCCGGGGAGCTGTTTTTT. Residues: CASSYWQSPGELFF.

The chain is built from TRBV28 and TRBJ2-7, with D unclear. This CDR3 region has 13 residues. V dropped 2 bases and J dropped 3 bases, with 8 bases sitting between them. Germline values: CDR1 MDHEN, CDR2 SYDVKM. The CDR3 region has the DNA TGTGCCAGCAGTTTAAGGATCTTCTACGAGCAGTACTTC. Translated, it gives CASSLRIFYEQYF.

The chain uses TRBV12-5 and TRBJ1-1; no reliable D call. Trimming removed 4 bases at V and 5 bases at J, with 11 bases between. The CDR3 covers 13 residues. CDR1 is LGHNT and CDR2 is FRNRAP in the germline V gene. CDR3 protein: CASGSNRATEAFF. The CDR3 nucleotides read TGTGCTAGTGGTTCAAACCGGGCTACTGAAGCTTTCTTT.

With regard to this clone: The sample carries other DNA sequences with the same CDR3. V is TRBV28 and J is TRBJ2-7; 9 bases map to TRBD2. The junction had 5 bases not matched to a gene; V was cut back by 1 base and J by 4 bases. Germline CDR1 MDHEN, CDR2 SYDVKM. CDR3 length: 15 amino acids. This CDR3 reads CASSLLREGLYEQYF. The CDR3 DNA reads as TGTGCCAGCAGTTTATTGCGGGAGGGCCTTTACGAGCAGTACTTC.

CDR3 nucleotide sequence: TGTGCCAGCAGTGAGTACGGGGGTTCGAACACTGAAGCTTTCTTT. This encodes CASSEYGGSNTEAFF. The chain couples TRBV2 to TRBJ1-1, with D possibly being TRBD1 (5 bases). The CDR3 is made up of 15 amino acids. Germline V gene data show CDR1 as SNHLY and CDR2 as FYNNEI. Trimming took 3 bases from V and 1 from J, leaving 12 bases between them. The variable domain in full, with the rest retrieved from reference TRBV2 and TRBJ1-1, is EPEVTQTPSHQVTQMGQEVILRCVPISNHLYFYWYRQILGQKVEFLVSFYNNEISEKSEIFDDQFSVERPDGSNFTLKIRSTKLEDSAMYFCASSEYGGSNTEAFFGQGTRLTVV.